These T cell receptor beta chains were read from a single sample in a study of spatial heterogeneity in lung cancer. A single record per CDR3 protein comes from TCRdb applying MiXCR to the 5' RACE reads. The table shows tens of thousands of distinct CDR3 sequences, with over 10% occurring only once. This specimen was PBMCs, taken at surgery. Every receptor here comes from a male donor with early-stage non-small cell lung cancer. The CDR3 runs from the conserved cysteine through the conserved F or W. Each record gives: D gene, J gene, clone size, V gene, CDR3 protein, CDR3 DNA. A D gene is named only where the DNA matches it firmly. A row's size may be missing; if present it is once, few, many or a size class.

TRBD1 TRBJ2-7 . TRBV7-3 CASSYPTGGNVREQYF TGTGCCAGCAGCTACCCCACAGGGGGCAACGTTCGGGAGCAGTACTTC
TRBD1 TRBJ2-1 . TRBV29-1 CSASGGGVSYNEQFF TGCAGCGCGTCAGGGGGCGGGGTGTCCTACAATGAGCAGTTCTTC
. TRBJ1-1 few TRBV25-1 CASSWGTSLNTEAFF TGTGCCAGCAGTTGGGGGACCTCCCTGAACACTGAAGCTTTCTTT
. TRBJ2-3 many TRBV3-1 CASSPSSSVTDTQYF TGTGCCAGCAGCCCCTCGAGTAGTGTGACAGATACGCAGTATTTT
TRBD2 TRBJ2-1 few TRBV27 CASRPGLAGSSYNEQFF TGTGCCAGCAGACCGGGACTAGCGGGAAGCTCCTACAATGAGCAGTTCTTC
. TRBJ2-5 few TRBV29-1 CSAQGYQETQYF TGCAGCGCTCAGGGCTACCAAGAGACCCAGTACTTC
TRBD2 TRBJ2-1 few TRBV6-1 CASTETSGSYYEQFF TGTGCCAGCACCGAGACTAGCGGGAGTTACTATGAGCAGTTCTTC
TRBD2 TRBJ2-7 few TRBV29-1 CSVEILAGTSYEQYF TGCAGCGTTGAAATACTAGCGGGAACCTCCTACGAGCAGTACTTC
. TRBJ1-2 few TRBV3-1 CASSHPFGDGYTF TGTGCCAGCAGCCACCCCTTCGGCGATGGCTACACCTTC
TRBD1 TRBJ2-6 few TRBV7-9 CASRQTGTGTNVLTF TGTGCCAGCAGGCAAACCGGGACAGGAACCAACGTCCTGACTTTC
. TRBJ1-1 many TRBV12-3/TRBV12-4 CASTKINGGTEAFF TGTGCCAGCACCAAAATAAACGGGGGCACTGAAGCTTTCTTT
TRBD1 TRBJ1-1 . TRBV5-1 CASSLGQGSHTEAFF TGCGCCAGCAGCCTGGGACAGGGGAGTCACACTGAAGCTTTCTTT
TRBD1 TRBJ1-1 few TRBV15 CATRGQGAGTEAFF TGTGCCACCAGGGGACAGGGGGCGGGCACTGAAGCTTTCTTT
. TRBJ2-7 few TRBV24-1 CATSDPSGEASYEQYF TGTGCCACCAGTGACCCTTCTGGGGAGGCCTCCTACGAGCAGTACTTC
TRBD1 TRBJ2-1 . TRBV12-3/TRBV12-4 CASSWTGWDEQFF TGTGCCAGCAGCTGGACAGGCTGGGATGAGCAGTTCTTC
. TRBJ2-5 . TRBV20-1 CSGLPWEGAQETQYF TGCAGTGGACTCCCGTGGGAGGGGGCGCAGGAGACCCAGTACTTC
TRBD1 TRBJ1-2 many TRBV29-1 CSARQGNIYGYTF TGCAGCGCCCGACAGGGAAATATCTATGGCTACACCTTC
. TRBJ1-2 . TRBV20-1 CSALTLRGYTF TGCAGTGCTCTTACCCTAAGAGGCTACACCTTC